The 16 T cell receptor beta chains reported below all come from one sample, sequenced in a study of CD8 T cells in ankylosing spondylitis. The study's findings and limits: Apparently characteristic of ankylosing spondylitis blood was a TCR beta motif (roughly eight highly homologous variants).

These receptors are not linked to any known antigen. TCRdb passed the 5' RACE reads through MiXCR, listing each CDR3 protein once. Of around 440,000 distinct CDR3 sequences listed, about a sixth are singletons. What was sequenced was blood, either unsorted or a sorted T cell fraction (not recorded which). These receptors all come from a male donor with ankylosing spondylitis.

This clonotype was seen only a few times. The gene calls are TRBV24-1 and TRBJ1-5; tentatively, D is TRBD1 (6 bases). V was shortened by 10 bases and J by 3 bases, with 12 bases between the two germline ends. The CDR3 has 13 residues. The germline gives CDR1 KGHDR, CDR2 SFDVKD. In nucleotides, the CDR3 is TGTGCCACTACTACAGGGACCAATCAGCCCCAGCATTTT. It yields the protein CATTTGTNQPQHF.

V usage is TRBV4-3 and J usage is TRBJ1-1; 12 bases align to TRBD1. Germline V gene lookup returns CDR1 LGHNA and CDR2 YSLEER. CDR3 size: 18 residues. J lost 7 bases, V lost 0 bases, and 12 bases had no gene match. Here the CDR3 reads CASSQEWLGTGGPHEAFF. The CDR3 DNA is TGCGCCAGCAGCCAAGAATGGTTAGGGACAGGGGGCCCTCATGAAGCTTTCTTT.

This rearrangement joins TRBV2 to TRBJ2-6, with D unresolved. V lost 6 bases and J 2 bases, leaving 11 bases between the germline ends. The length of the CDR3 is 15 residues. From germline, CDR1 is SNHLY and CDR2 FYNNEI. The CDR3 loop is CASRTRQTGANVLTF. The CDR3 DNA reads TGTGCCAGCAGAACCCGACAAACTGGGGCCAACGTCCTGACTTTC.

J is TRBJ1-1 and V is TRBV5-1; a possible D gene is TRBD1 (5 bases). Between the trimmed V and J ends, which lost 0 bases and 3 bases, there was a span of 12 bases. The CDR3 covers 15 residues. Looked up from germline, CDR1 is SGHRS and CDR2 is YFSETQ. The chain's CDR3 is CASSLDWGWDTEAFF. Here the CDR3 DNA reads TGCGCCAGCAGCTTGGATTGGGGGTGGGACACTGAAGCTTTCTTT.

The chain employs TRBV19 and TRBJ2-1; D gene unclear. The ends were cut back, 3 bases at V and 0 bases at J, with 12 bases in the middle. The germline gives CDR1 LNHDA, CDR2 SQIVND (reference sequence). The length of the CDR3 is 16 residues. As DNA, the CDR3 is TGTGCCAGTAGTATTTCCCCGGCGCGCTCCTACAATGAGCAGTTCTTC. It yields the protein CASSISPARSYNEQFF.

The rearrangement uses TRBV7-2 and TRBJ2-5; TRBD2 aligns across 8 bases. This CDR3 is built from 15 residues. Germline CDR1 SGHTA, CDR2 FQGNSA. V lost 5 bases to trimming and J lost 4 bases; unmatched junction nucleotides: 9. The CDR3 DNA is TGTGCCAGCAGCCGTAGCGGGATTACATTAGAGACCCAGTACTTC. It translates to CASSRSGITLETQYF. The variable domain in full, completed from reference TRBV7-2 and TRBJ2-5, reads GAGVSQSPSNKVTEKGKDVELRCDPISGHTALYWYRQSLGQGLEFLIYFQGNSAPDKSGLPSDRFSAERTGGSVSTLTIQRTQQEDSAVYLCASSRSGITLETQYFGPGTRLLVL.

CDR3 in DNA: TGCGCCAGCAGCTTGACAGCTCCCGGCAATGAGCAGTTCTTC. This codes for CASSLTAPGNEQFF. The genes are TRBV5-1 and TRBJ2-1; D is undetermined. The CDR3 is 14 residues long. Deletions cut 1 base from V and 6 bases from J, with 11 bases between. The germline CDR1 and CDR2 sequences are SGHRS and YFSETQ.

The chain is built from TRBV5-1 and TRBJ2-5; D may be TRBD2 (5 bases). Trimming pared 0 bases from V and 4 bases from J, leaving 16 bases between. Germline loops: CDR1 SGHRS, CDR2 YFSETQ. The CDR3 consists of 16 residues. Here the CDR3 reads CASSLEGRGGGETQYF. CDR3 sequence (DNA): TGCGCCAGCAGCTTGGAGGGTAGAGGAGGCGGAGAGACCCAGTACTTC.

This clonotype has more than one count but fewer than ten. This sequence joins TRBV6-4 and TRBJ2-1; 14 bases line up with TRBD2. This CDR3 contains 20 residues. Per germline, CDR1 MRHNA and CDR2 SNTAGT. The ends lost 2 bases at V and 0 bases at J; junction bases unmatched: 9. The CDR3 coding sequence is TGTGCCAGCAGTGACCAAACCAAAGGGACTAGCGGGAGCTCCTACAATGAGCAGTTCTTC. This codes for CASSDQTKGTSGSSYNEQFF.

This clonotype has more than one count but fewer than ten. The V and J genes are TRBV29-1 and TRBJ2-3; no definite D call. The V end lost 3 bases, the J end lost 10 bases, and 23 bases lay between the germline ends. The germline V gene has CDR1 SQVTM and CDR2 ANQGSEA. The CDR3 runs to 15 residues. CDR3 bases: TGCAGCGTTGAGAGGTGGCCGGTTCACCTTAATTCGCAGTATTTT. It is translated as CSVERWPVHLNSQYF.

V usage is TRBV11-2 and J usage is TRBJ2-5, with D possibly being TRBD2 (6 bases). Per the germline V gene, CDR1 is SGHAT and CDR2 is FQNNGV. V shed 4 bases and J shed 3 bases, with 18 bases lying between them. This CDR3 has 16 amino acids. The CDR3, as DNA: TGTGCCAGCAGCTACATCGGGGGTTCGGCTAAAGAGACCCAGTACTTC. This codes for CASSYIGGSAKETQYF.

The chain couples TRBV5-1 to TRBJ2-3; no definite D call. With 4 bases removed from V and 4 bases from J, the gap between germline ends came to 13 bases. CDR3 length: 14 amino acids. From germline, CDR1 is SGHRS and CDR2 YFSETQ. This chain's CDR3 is CASSPLSRADTQYF. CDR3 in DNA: TGCGCCAGCAGCCCCCTCTCTAGGGCAGATACGCAGTATTTT. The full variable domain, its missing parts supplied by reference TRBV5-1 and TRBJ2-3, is KAGVTQTPRYLIKTRGQQVTLSCSPISGHRSVSWYQQTPGQGLQFLFEYFSETQRNKGNFPGRFSGRQFSNSRSEMNVSTLELGDSALYLCASSPLSRADTQYFGPGTRLTVL.

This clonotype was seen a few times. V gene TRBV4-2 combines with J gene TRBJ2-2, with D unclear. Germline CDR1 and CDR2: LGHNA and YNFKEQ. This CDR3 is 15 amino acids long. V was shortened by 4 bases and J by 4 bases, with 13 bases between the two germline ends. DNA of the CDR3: TGTGCCAGCAGCCGTGGGTCCACCGGCACCGGGGAGCTGTTTTTT. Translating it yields CASSRGSTGTGELFF.

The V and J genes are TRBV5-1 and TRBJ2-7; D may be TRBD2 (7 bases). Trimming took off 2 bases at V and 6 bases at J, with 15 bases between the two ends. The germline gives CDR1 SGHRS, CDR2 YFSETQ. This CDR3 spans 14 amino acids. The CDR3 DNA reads TGCGCCAGCAGCTTTATTGGGGGGGCCGGCGAGCAGTACTTC. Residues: CASSFIGGAGEQYF.

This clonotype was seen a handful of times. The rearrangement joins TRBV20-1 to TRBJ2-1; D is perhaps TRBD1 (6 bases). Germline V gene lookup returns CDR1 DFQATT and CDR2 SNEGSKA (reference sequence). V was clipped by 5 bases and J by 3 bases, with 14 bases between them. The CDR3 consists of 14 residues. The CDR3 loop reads CSALGQNRYNEQFF. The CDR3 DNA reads TGCAGTGCTCTGGGACAAAACCGCTACAATGAGCAGTTCTTC.

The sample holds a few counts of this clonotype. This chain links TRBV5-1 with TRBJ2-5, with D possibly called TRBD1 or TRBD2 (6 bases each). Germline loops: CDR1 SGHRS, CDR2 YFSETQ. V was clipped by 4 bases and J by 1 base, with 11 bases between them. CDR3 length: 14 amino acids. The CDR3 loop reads CASSEGGIQETQYF. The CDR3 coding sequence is TGCGCCAGCAGCGAAGGGGGGATCCAAGAGACCCAGTACTTC.